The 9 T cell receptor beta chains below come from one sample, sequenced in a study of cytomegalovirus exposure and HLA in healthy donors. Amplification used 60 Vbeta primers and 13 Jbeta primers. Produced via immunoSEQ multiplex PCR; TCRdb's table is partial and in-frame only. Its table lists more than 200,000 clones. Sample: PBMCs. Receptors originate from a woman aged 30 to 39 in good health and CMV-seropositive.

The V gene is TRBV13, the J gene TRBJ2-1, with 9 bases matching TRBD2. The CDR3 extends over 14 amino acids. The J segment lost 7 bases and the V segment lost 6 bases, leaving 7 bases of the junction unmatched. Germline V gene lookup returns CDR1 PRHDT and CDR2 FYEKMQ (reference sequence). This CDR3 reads CASRRSGGPNEQFF. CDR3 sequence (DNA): TGTGCCAGCAGGAGGAGCGGGGGGCCAAATGAGCAGTTCTTC.

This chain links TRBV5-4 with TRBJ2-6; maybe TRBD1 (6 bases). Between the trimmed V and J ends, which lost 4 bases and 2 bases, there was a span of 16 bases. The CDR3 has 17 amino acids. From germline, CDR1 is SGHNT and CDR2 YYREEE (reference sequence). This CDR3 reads CASSHTPTGTGANVLTF. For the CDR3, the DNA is TGTGCCAGCAGCCACACCCCAACAGGGACTGGGGCCAACGTCCTGACTTTC.

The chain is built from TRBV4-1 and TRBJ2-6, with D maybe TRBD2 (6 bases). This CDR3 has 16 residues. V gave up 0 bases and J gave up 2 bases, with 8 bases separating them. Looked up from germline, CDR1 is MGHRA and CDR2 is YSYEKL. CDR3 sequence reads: CASSQEGGAGANVLTF. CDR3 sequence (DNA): TGCGCCAGCAGCCAAGAAGGAGGGGCTGGGGCCAACGTCCTGACTTTC.

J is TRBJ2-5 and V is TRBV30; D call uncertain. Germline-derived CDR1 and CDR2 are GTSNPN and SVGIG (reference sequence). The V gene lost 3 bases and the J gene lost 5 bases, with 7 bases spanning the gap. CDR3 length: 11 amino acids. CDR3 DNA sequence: TGTGCCTGGAGGTCCTCGGAGACCCAGTACTTC. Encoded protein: CAWRSSETQYF.

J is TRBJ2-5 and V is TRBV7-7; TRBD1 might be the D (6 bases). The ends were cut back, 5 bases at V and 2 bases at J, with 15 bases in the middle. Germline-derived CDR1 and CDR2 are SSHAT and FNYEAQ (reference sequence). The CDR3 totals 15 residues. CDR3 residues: CASSVIRGMQETQYF. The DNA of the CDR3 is TGTGCCAGCAGCGTTATCAGGGGTATGCAAGAGACCCAGTACTTC. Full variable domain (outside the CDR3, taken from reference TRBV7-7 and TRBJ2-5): GAGVSQSPRYKVTKRGQDVTLRCDPISSHATLYWYQQALGQGPEFLTYFNYEAQPDKSGLPSDRFSAERPEGSISTLTIQRTEQRDSAMYRCASSVIRGMQETQYFGPGTRLLVL.

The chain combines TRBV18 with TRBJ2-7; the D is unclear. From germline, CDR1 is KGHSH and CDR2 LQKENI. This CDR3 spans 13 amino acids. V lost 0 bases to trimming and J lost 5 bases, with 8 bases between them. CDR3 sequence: CASSPPTGNEQYF. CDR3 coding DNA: TGTGCCAGCTCACCACCAACTGGTAACGAGCAGTACTTC.

CDR3 in amino acids: CASKPRLAGAERENYEQYF. The CDR3 DNA reads TGTGCCAGCAAACCCCGGTTGGCAGGGGCGGAGCGGGAGAACTACGAGCAGTACTTC. The chain has TRBV21-1 and TRBJ2-7; the table names TRBD2, a call not compared with the DNA. TRBV21-1 is recorded as a pseudogene. The CDR3 runs to 19 residues.

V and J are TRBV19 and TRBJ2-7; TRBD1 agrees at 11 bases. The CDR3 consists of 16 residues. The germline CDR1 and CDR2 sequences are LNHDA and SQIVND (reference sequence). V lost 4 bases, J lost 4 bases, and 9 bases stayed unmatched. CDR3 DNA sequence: TGTGCCAGTAGTAGAAAGGACAGGGGGCGCGGGTACGAGCAGTACTTC. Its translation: CASSRKDRGRGYEQYF.

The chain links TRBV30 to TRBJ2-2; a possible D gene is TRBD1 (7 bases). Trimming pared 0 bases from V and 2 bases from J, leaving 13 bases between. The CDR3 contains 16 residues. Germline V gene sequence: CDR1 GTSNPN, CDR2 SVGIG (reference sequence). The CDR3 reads CAWSVAQGGNTGELFF. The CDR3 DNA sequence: TGTGCCTGGAGTGTGGCGCAGGGGGGAAACACCGGGGAGCTGTTTTTT. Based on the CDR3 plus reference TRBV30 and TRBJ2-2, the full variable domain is SQTIHQWPATLVQPVGSPLSLECTVEGTSNPNLYWYRQAAGRGLQLLFYSVGIGQISSEVPQNLSASRPQDRQFILSSKKLLLSDSGFYLCAWSVAQGGNTGELFFGEGSRLTVL.